A selection of T cell receptor beta chains follows, all from one sample in a study of T cell responses to AZD1222 COVID-19 vaccine. Clones were read by immunoSEQ multiplex PCR, and TCRdb kept only the in-frame ones, dropping some. The data contain some 14,000 clones, under 90% of them singletons. The sequences come from peripheral blood, collected 28 days after the second AZD1222 dose. The receptors here all came from an adult who received the AZD1222 COVID-19 vaccine. Each CDR3 is given with its conserved first and last residue. Each record gives: CDR3 length, clone size, D gene, J gene, V gene, CDR3 DNA, CDR3 protein. A D gene is named only where the DNA matches it firmly. Clone sizes are given selectively: once, few, many, or a class where the clone is expanded.

14,-,-,TRBJ1-5,TRBV19,TGTGCCAGTAGTGTAGGGACCTTCAATCAGCCCCAGCATTTT,CASSVGTFNQPQHF
16,-,TRBD1,TRBJ1-2,TRBV14,TGTGCCAGCAGCCAAGAGCGGACAGGGAAGTCTATGGGCTACACCTTC,CASSQERTGKSMGYTF
15,few,TRBD1,TRBJ1-4,TRBV5-4,TGTGCCAGCAGCTTGGGGGACAGGGCCAGTGAAAAACTGTTTTTT,CASSLGDRASEKLFF
17,-,-,TRBJ2-2,TRBV4-2,TGTGCCAGCAGCCAAGTAGGCTGGGACGAGAACACCGGGGAGCTGTTTTTT,CASSQVGWDENTGELFF
13,-,-,TRBJ1-1,TRBV12-3/TRBV12-4,TGTGCCAGCAGGTTTTTCATTAACACTGAAGCTTTCTTT,CASRFFINTEAFF
11,once,-,TRBJ1-1,TRBV28,TGTGCCAGCAGTTTATATCCTGAAGCTTTCTTT,CASSLYPEAFF
15,once,-,TRBJ2-3,TRBV5-1,TGCGCCAGCAGGGGAGAGGGTTGGGGCACAGATACGCAGTATTTT,CASRGEGWGTDTQYF
15,-,TRBD1,TRBJ2-1,TRBV27,TGTGCCAGCAGTTTAGGACAGGGGGAATTGGATGAGCAGTTCTTC,CASSLGQGELDEQFF
15,few,-,TRBJ1-2,TRBV6-5,TGTGCCAGCAGTCCCCGGGGGACGAGACTGTATGGCTACACCTTC,CASSPRGTRLYGYTF
15,-,TRBD2,TRBJ2-2,TRBV28,TGTGCCAGCAGTTTCGCGGGAGCGGTCGCCGGGGAGCTGTTTTTT,CASSFAGAVAGELFF
17,-,TRBD2,TRBJ2-7,TRBV15,TGTGCCACCAGCAAGGGACTAGCGGCGGACAGCTCCTACGAGCAGTACTTC,CATSKGLAADSSYEQYF
16,-,-,TRBJ2-1,TRBV5-1,TGCGCCAGCAGCTTCACACTGAGAACACTAAACAATGAGCAGTTCTTC,CASSFTLRTLNNEQFF
16,-,TRBD2,TRBJ2-3,TRBV4-3,TGCGCCAGCAGCCATAGACTAGCGACTAGCACAGATACGCAGTATTTT,CASSHRLATSTDTQYF
13,-,-,TRBJ1-1,TRBV7-6,TGTGCCAGCGGGTTGTTGGGGAACACTGAAGCTTTCTTT,CASGLLGNTEAFF
11,-,-,TRBJ1-1,TRBV7-9,TGTGCCAGCAGCCCTGCTTCTGAAGCTTTCTTT,CASSPASEAFF
15,-,TRBD1,TRBJ1-1,TRBV30,TGTGCCTGGAGTGTAACCACAGGGGGAGCAACTGAAGCTTTCTTT,CAWSVTTGGATEAFF
13,-,TRBD1,TRBJ1-1,TRBV18,TGTGCCAGCTCACCAACAGGGGGCCGGGAAGCTTTCTTT,CASSPTGGREAFF
13,-,-,TRBJ1-2,TRBV7-9,TGTGCCAGCAGCTTAGTGGAGGTAGAGGGCTACACCTTC,CASSLVEVEGYTF
14,-,-,TRBJ1-5,TRBV7-9,TGTGCCAGCAGCACAGCGAATGGCAATCAGCCCCAGCATTTT,CASSTANGNQPQHF
13,few,TRBD1,TRBJ1-2,TRBV2,TGTGCCAGCAGTGGGACAGGTCTTTATGGCTACACCTTC,CASSGTGLYGYTF
15,-,-,TRBJ1-1,TRBV7-9,TGTGCCAGCAGCTTAGCCTCCTCGACCTCGGTTGAAGCTTTCTTT,CASSLASSTSVEAFF
13,-,-,TRBJ1-5,TRBV5-5,TGTGCCAGCAGCTTGTATAGCAATCAGCCCCAGCATTTT,CASSLYSNQPQHF
15,-,-,TRBJ1-5,TRBV5-6,TGTGCCAGCAGCTTGGGGCCGGCGGGACATCAGCCCCAGCATTTT,CASSLGPAGHQPQHF
15,-,-,TRBJ2-3,TRBV27,TGTGCCAGCAGTTTGCAACCACAGGGCACAGATACGCAGTATTTT,CASSLQPQGTDTQYF
15,-,TRBD1,TRBJ2-7,TRBV12-5,TGTGCTAGTGGTTTGCCGGGACAGGGGTTTTACGAGCAGTACTTC,CASGLPGQGFYEQYF
15,-,TRBD2,TRBJ2-1,TRBV6-5,TGTGCCAGCAAATCTCCGGCTAGCGGGAGTAATGAGCAGTTCTTC,CASKSPASGSNEQFF
15,-,-,TRBJ1-5,TRBV27,TGTGCCAGCAGTTTACAAGCGGGACGGAATCAGCCCCAGCATTTT,CASSLQAGRNQPQHF
14,few,TRBD1,TRBJ1-5,TRBV5-1,TGCGCCAGCAGCTTACAGGGGGGAGGTCAGCCCCAGCATTTT,CASSLQGGGQPQHF
13,-,-,TRBJ2-3,TRBV30,TGTGCCTGGGGAGGGTCGGGCACAGATACGCAGTATTTT,CAWGGSGTDTQYF
12,-,-,TRBJ2-7,TRBV27,TGTGCCAGCAGTACTGCCCTGGCAGAGCAGTACTTC,CASSTALAEQYF
15,-,-,TRBJ2-7,TRBV7-9,TGTGCCAGCAGCCGCCTGAGTACAGCAGCCTACGAGCAGTACTTC,CASSRLSTAAYEQYF
15,-,TRBD1,TRBJ2-5,TRBV6-5,TGTGCCAGCAGTTACGAAGGGACAGGACAAGAGACCCAGTACTTC,CASSYEGTGQETQYF
11,-,TRBD1,TRBJ1-6,TRBV30,TGTGCCTGGAATTTTGGGGACAGATTCTCGTTT,CAWNFGDRFSF
14,-,-,TRBJ1-1,TRBV10-1,TGCGCCAGACACACGACAGGCGGTTTTACTGAAGCTTTCTTT,CARHTTGGFTEAFF
15,-,TRBD2,TRBJ2-1,TRBV11-3,TGTGCCAGCGAACTGGGGACTAGCGGGGCAGATGAGCAGTTCTTC,CASELGTSGADEQFF
15,-,-,TRBJ2-1,TRBV24-1,TGTGCCACCAGGGGGAATAGCGGAGGCTACAATGAGCAGTTCTTC,CATRGNSGGYNEQFF
11,-,-,TRBJ1-1,TRBV7-9,TGTGCCAGCAGCCCCGGAACTGAAGCTTTCTTT,CASSPGTEAFF
15,-,-,TRBJ2-2,TRBV4-2,TGTGCCAGCAGCTCGTGGCAGGGAAGCACCGGGGAGCTGTTTTTT,CASSSWQGSTGELFF
13,-,-,TRBJ2-5,TRBV3-1/TRBV3-2,TGTGCAAGCACGGAGAGGGTACAGAAGACCCAGTACTTC,CASTERVQKTQYF
12,once,-,TRBJ2-2,TRBV12-3/TRBV12-4,TGTGCCAGCAGTTTATGGGCCGGGGAGCTGTTTTTT,CASSLWAGELFF
18,once,TRBD2,TRBJ2-3,TRBV7-8,TGTGCCAGCAGCTTAGTAATACATAGCGGGGGTATCACAGATACGCAGTATTTT,CASSLVIHSGGITDTQYF
14,-,-,TRBJ1-1,TRBV2,TGTGCCAGCAGCAAGAGGACTAGGGACTTTGAAGCTTTCTTT,CASSKRTRDFEAFF
13,-,-,TRBJ2-7,TRBV18,TGTGCCAGCTCACCCGCCCGTGGGTACGAGCAGTACTTC,CASSPARGYEQYF
17,-,-,TRBJ1-2,TRBV4-1,TGCGCCAGCAGCCAAGTCGATTTCGGGTTGACTAACTATGGCTACACCTTC,CASSQVDFGLTNYGYTF
12,-,TRBD2,TRBJ2-7,TRBV7-2,TGTGCCAGCAGCTTATTGGGGGAGGGGCAGTACTTC,CASSLLGEGQYF
14,-,-,TRBJ2-1,TRBV3-1/TRBV3-2,TGTGCCAGCAGTCCCCGGGCGGGACGGAATGAGCAGTTCTTC,CASSPRAGRNEQFF
13,-,-,TRBJ1-2,TRBV2,TGTGCCAGCAGTGGGCTGGGTTACTATGGCTACACCTTC,CASSGLGYYGYTF
17,-,-,TRBJ2-7,TRBV7-6,TGTGCCAGCAGCATATCTCCTCTAACCAGCAGGCGCTACGAGCAGTACTTC,CASSISPLTSRRYEQYF
15,few,-,TRBJ1-3,TRBV30,TGTGCCACCTGGAGTGTGGGGGGATCTGGAAACACCATATATTTT,CATWSVGGSGNTIYF
13,-,-,TRBJ2-2,TRBV19,TGTGCCAGTAGTATAGTAACAGGGAGGGAGCTGTTTTTT,CASSIVTGRELFF